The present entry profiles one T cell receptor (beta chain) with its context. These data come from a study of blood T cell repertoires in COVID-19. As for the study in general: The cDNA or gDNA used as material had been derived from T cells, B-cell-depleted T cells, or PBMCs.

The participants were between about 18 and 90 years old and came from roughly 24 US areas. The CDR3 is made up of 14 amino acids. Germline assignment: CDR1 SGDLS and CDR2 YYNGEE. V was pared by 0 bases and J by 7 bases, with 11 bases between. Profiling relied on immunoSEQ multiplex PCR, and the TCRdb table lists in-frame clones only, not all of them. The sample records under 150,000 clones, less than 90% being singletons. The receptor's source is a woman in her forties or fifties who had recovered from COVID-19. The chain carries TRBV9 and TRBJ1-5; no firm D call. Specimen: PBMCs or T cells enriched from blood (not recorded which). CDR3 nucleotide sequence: TGTGCCAGCAGCGTAGTGCCGGCGGGGCAGCCCCAGCATTTT. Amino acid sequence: CASSVVPAGQPQHF.